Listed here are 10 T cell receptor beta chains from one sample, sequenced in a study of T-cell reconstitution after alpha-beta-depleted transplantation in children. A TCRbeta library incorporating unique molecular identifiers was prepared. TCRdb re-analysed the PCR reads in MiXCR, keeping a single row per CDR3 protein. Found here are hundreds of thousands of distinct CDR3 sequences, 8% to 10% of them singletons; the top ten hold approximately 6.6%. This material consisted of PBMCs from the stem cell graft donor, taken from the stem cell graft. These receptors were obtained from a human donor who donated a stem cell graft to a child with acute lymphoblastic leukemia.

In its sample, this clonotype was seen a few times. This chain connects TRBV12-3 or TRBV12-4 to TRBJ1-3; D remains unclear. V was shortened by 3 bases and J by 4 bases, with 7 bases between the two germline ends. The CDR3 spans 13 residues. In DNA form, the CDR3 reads TGTGCCAGCAGTTTGGGATTCGGAAACACCATATATTTT. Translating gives CASSLGFGNTIYF.

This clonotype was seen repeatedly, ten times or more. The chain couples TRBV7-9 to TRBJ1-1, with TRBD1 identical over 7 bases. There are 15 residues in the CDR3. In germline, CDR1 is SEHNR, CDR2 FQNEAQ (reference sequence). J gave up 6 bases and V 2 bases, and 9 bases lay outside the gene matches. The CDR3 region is CASSLYRGRGPEAFF. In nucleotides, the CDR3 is TGTGCCAGCAGCTTATATAGGGGGCGCGGGCCTGAAGCTTTCTTT.

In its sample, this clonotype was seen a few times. The CDR3 bases are TGCGCCAGCAGCCCCTGGGACAGCACCGGGGAGCTGTTTTTT. Translated: CASSPWDSTGELFF. The chain combines TRBV5-1 with TRBJ2-2; 7 bases fit TRBD1. Germline lookup yields CDR1 SGHRS and CDR2 YFSETQ. J lost 4 bases, V lost 4 bases, and 4 bases had no gene match. The CDR3 contains 14 residues.

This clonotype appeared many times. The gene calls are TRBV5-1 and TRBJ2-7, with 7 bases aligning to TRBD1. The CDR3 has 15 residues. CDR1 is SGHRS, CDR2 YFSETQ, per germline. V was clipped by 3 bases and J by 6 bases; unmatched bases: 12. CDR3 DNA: TGCGCCAGCAGCTCGACAGGGATGAGCGCCTTCGAGCAGTACTTC. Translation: CASSSTGMSAFEQYF.

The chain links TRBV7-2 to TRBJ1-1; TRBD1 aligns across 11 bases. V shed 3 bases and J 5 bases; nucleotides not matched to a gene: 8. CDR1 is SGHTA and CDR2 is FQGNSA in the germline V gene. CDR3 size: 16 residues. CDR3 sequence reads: CASSFSLDRGPTEAFF. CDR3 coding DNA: TGTGCCAGCAGCTTCTCTTTGGACAGGGGGCCGACTGAAGCTTTCTTT. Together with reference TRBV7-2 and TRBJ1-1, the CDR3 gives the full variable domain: GAGVSQSPSNKVTEKGKDVELRCDPISGHTALYWYRQSLGQGLEFLIYFQGNSAPDKSGLPSDRFSAERTGGSVSTLTIQRTQQEDSAVYLCASSFSLDRGPTEAFFGQGTRLTVV.

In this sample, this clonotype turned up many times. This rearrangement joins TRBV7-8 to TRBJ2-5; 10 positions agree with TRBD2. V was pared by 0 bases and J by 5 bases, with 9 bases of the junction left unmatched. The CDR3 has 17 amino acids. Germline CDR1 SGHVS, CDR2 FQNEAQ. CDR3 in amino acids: CASSLAGLAGVQETQYF. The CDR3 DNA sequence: TGTGCCAGCAGCTTAGCGGGGCTAGCGGGGGTTCAGGAGACCCAGTACTTC. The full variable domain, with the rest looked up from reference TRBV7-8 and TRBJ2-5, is GAGVSQSPRYKVAKRGQDVALRCDPISGHVSLFWYQQALGQGPEFLTYFQNEAQLDKSGLPSDRFFAERPEGSVSTLKIQRTQQEDSAVYLCASSLAGLAGVQETQYFGPGTRLLVL.

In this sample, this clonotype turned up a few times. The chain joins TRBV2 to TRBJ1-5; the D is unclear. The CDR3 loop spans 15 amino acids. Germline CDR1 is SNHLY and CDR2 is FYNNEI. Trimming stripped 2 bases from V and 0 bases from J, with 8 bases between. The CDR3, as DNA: TGTGCCAGCAGTGAATTTACCAATAGCAATCAGCCCCAGCATTTT. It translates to CASSEFTNSNQPQHF.

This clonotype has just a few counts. CDR3 sequence: CSARQLGYTEAFF. Here the CDR3 DNA reads TGCAGTGCTAGACAGTTGGGATACACTGAAGCTTTCTTT. V usage is TRBV20-1 and J usage is TRBJ1-1; D unclear. CDR1 DFQATT and CDR2 SNEGSKA come from the germline V gene (reference sequence). The ends were cut back, 2 bases at V and 3 bases at J, with 10 bases in the middle. The CDR3 sequence is 13 residues long.

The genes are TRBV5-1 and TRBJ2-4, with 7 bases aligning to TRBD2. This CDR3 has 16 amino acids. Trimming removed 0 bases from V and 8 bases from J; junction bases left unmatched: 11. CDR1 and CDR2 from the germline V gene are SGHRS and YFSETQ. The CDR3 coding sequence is TGCGCCAGCAGCTTGGGAGTGGGACTACCATGGGACATTCAGTACTTC. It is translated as CASSLGVGLPWDIQYF.

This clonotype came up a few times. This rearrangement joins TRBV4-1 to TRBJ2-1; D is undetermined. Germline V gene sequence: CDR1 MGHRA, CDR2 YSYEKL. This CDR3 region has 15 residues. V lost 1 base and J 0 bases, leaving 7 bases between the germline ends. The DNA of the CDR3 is TGCGCCAGCAGCCAAGGACGGAGCTCCTACAATGAGCAGTTCTTC. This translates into CASSQGRSSYNEQFF.